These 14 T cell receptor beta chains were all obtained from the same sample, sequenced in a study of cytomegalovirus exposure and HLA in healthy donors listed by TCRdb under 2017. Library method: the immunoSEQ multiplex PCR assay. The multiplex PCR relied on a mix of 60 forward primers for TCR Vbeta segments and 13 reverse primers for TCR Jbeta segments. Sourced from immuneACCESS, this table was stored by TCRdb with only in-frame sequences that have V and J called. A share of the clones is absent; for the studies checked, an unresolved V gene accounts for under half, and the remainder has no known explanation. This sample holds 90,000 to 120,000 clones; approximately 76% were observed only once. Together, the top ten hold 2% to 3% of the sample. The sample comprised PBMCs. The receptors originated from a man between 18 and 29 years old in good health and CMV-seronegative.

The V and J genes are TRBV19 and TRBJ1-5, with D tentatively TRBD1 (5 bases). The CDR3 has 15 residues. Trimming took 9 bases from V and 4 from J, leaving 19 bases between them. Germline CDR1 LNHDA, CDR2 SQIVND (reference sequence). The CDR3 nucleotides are TGTGCCAGCAAATATTCAGGGCAGGCAAATCAGCCCCAGCATTTT. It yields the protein CASKYSGQANQPQHF.

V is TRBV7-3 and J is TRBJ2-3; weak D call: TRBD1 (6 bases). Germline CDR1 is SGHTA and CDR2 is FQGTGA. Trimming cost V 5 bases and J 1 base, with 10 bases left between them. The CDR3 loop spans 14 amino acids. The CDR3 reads CASSQQGGTDTQYF. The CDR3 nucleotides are TGTGCCAGCAGCCAACAGGGAGGCACAGATACGCAGTATTTT. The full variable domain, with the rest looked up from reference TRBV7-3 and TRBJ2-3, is GAGVSQTPSNKVTEKGKYVELRCDPISGHTALYWYRQSLGQGPEFLIYFQGTGAADDSGLPNDRFFAVRPEGSVSTLKIQRTERGDSAVYLCASSQQGGTDTQYFGPGTRLTVL.

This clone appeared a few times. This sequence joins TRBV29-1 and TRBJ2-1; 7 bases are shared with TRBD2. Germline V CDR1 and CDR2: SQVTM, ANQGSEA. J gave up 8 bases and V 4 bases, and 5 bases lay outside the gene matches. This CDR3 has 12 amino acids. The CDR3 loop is CSVGTSRYEQFF. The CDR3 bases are TGCAGCGTTGGGACTAGTCGCTATGAGCAGTTCTTC.

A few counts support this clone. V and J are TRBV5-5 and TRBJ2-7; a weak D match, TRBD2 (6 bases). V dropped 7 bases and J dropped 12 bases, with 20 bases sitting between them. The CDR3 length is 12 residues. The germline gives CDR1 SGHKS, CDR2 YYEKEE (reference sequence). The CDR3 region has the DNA TGTGCCAGCGGAGGGGATTTACCCCCCCCGTACTTC. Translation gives CASGGDLPPPYF.

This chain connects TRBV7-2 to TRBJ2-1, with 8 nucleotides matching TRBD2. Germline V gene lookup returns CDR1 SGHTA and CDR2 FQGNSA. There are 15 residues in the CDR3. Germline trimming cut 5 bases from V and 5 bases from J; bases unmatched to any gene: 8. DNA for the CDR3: TGTGCCAGCAGCCTCCCGGGACTAGTCAACAATGAGCAGTTCTTC. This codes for CASSLPGLVNNEQFF. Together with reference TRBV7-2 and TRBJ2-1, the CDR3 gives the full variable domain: GAGVSQSPSNKVTEKGKDVELRCDPISGHTALYWYRQSLGQGLEFLIYFQGNSAPDKSGLPSDRFSAERTGGSVSTLTIQRTQQEDSAVYLCASSLPGLVNNEQFFGPGTRLTVL.

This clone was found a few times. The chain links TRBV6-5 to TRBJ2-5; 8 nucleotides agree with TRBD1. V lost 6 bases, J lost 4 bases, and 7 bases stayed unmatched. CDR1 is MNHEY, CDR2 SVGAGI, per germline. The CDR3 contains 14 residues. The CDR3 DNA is TGTGCCAGCAGGGAGGACAGGGTGCGAGAGACCCAGTACTTC. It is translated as CASREDRVRETQYF.

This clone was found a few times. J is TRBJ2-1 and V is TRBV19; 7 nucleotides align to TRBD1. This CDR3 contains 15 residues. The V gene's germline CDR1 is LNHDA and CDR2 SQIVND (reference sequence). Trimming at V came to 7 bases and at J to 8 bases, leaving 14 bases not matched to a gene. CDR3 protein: CASTKWDRGGDEQFF. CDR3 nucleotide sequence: TGTGCCAGTACCAAATGGGACAGAGGGGGCGATGAGCAGTTCTTC. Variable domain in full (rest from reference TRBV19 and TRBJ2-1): DGGITQSPKYLFRKEGQNVTLSCEQNLNHDAMYWYRQDPGQGLRLIYYSQIVNDFQKGDIAEGYSVSREKKESFPLTVTSAQKNPTAFYLCASTKWDRGGDEQFFGPGTRLTVL.

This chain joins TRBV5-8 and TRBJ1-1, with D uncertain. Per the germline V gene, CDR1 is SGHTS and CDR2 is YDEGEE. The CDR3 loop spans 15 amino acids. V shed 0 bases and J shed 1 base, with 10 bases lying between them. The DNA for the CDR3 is TGTGCCAGCAGCTTGGGAACAGTTCAGAACACTGAAGCTTTCTTT. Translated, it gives CASSLGTVQNTEAFF.

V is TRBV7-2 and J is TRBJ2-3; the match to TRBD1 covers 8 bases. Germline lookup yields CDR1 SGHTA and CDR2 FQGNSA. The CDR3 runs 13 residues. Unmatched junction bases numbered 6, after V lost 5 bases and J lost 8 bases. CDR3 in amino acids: CASSQDRGATQYF. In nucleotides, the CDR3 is TGTGCCAGCAGCCAAGACAGGGGCGCTACGCAGTATTTT.

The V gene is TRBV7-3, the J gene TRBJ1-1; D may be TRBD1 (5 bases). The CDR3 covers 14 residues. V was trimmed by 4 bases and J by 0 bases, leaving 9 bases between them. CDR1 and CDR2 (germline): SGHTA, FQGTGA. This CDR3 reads CASSSSGLNTEAFF. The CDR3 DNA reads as TGTGCCAGCAGCTCCTCAGGGTTGAACACTGAAGCTTTCTTT.

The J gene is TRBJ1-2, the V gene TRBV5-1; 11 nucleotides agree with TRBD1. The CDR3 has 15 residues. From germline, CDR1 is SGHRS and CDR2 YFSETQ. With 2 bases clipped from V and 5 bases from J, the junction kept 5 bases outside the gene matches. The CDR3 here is CASSFPGQGAYGYTF. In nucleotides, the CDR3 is TGCGCCAGCAGCTTTCCCGGACAGGGGGCTTATGGCTACACCTTC.

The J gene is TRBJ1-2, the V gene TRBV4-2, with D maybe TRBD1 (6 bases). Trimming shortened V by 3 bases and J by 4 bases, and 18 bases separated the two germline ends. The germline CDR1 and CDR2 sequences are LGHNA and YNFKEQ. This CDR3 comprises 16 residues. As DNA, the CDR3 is TGTGCCAGCAGCCAGGAACAGGGAGATCAGATCTATGGCTACACCTTC. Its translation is CASSQEQGDQIYGYTF.

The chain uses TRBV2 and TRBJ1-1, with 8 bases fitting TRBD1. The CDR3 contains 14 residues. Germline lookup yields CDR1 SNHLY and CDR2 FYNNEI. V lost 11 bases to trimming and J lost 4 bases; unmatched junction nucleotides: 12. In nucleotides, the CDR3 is TGTGCCGGAGGGGACAGGCTAAGGATCACTGAAGCTTTCTTT. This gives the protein CAGGDRLRITEAFF.

CDR3 nucleotides: TGTGCCAGCAGTGACCCACACCGGGAGTTCACTGAAGCTTTCTTT. Translated: CASSDPHREFTEAFF. The chain has TRBV25-1 and TRBJ1-1; D is ambiguous. V lost 3 bases and J 4 bases, leaving 15 bases between the germline ends. The germline V gene encodes CDR1 MGHDK and CDR2 SYGVNS. This CDR3 region has 15 residues. Combining the CDR3 with reference TRBV25-1 and TRBJ1-1 gives the whole variable domain EADIYQTPRYLVIGTGKKITLECSQTMGHDKMYWYQQDPGMELHLIHYSYGVNSTEKGDLSSESTVSRIRTEHFPLTLESARPSHTSQYLCASSDPHREFTEAFFGQGTRLTVV.